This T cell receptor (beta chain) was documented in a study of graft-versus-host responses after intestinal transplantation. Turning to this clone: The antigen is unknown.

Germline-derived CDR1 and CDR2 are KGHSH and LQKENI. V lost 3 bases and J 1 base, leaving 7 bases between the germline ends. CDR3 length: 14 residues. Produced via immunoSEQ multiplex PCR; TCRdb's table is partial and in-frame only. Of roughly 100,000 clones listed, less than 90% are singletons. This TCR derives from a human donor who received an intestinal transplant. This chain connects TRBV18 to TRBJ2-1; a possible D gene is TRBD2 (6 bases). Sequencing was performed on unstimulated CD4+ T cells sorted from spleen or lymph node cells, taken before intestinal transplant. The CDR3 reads CASSPGTSYNEQFF. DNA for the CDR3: TGTGCCAGCTCACCCGGGACTTCCTACAATGAGCAGTTCTTC. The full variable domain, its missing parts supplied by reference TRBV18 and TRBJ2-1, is NAGVMQNPRHLVRRRGQEARLRCSPMKGHSHVYWYRQLPEEGLKFMVYLQKENIIDESGMPKERFSAEFPKEGPSILRIQQVVRGDSAAYFCASSPGTSYNEQFFGPGTRLTVL.